The 26 T cell receptor beta chains below come from one sample, sequenced in a study of T-cell reconstitution after alpha-beta-depleted transplantation in children. TCRbeta library preparation incorporated unique molecular identifiers. TCRdb analysed the PCR reads with MiXCR anew, one entry per CDR3 protein. This sample carries approximately 230,000 distinct CDR3 sequences, about 24% of them seen once, and the ten largest clones take roughly 5%. The input for sequencing was PBMCs, mostly from graft donor cells, taken 360 days after TCRalphabeta/CD19-depleted stem cell transplant. Receptor source: a female patient aged 2-9 years who had a stem cell transplant for congenital amegakaryocytic thrombocytopenia, so the T cells may come from the graft donor.

The chain recombines TRBV7-9 with TRBJ2-7, with D possibly being TRBD1 (6 bases). Trimming shortened V by 4 bases and J by 7 bases, and 14 bases separated the two germline ends. The germline gives CDR1 SEHNR, CDR2 FQNEAQ (reference sequence). There are 13 residues in the CDR3. For the CDR3, the DNA is TGTGCCAGCAGCTCTGAGTACGGGACAGAGCAGTACTTC. Amino acids: CASSSEYGTEQYF. The full variable domain, with the rest looked up from reference TRBV7-9 and TRBJ2-7, is DTGVSQNPRHKITKRGQNVTFRCDPISEHNRLYWYRQTLGQGPEFLTYFQNEAQLEKSRLLSDRFSAERPKGSFSTLEIQRTEQGDSAMYLCASSSEYGTEQYFGPGTRLTVT.

This chain joins TRBV7-6 and TRBJ2-1; weak D call: TRBD2 (6 bases). Trimming took 8 bases from V and 2 from J, leaving 7 bases between them. The CDR3 sequence is 12 residues long. Germline-derived CDR1 and CDR2 are SGHVS and FNYEAQ. The CDR3 nucleotides are TGTGCCAGCGCGGGGACCTACAATGAGCAGTTCTTC. Residues: CASAGTYNEQFF.

This chain connects TRBV10-3 to TRBJ1-2; D is unresolved. Germline V gives CDR1 ENHRY, CDR2 SYGVKD. Trimming took 1 base from V and 5 from J, leaving 11 bases between them. CDR3 length: 14 amino acids. CDR3 sequence: CAISELGSTYGYTF. CDR3 nucleotides: TGTGCCATCAGTGAGTTGGGCAGCACTTATGGCTACACCTTC.

The genes are TRBV7-9 and TRBJ2-5; D uncertain. Germline loops: CDR1 SEHNR, CDR2 FQNEAQ (reference sequence). V was shortened by 6 bases and J by 5 bases, with 16 bases between the two germline ends. This CDR3 comprises 14 residues. CDR3 amino acids: CASSSAPFGETQYF. The DNA of the CDR3 is TGTGCCAGCAGTTCGGCCCCCTTCGGGGAGACCCAGTACTTC.

The chain couples TRBV18 to TRBJ2-7; TRBD2 aligns across 10 bases. CDR1 and CDR2 from the germline V gene are KGHSH and LQKENI. After removal of 0 bases from V and 2 bases from J, the junction contained 4 bases not matched to a gene. The CDR3 is made up of 16 amino acids. The CDR3 is CASSPPASGGAYEQYF. CDR3 DNA: TGTGCCAGCTCACCACCAGCAAGCGGGGGGGCCTACGAGCAGTACTTC.

The genes are TRBV11-1 and TRBJ2-1; 8 positions agree with TRBD1. V lost 2 bases to trimming and J lost 0 bases; unmatched junction nucleotides: 15. The germline V gene encodes CDR1 SGHAT and CDR2 FQDESV (reference sequence). The CDR3 sequence is 20 residues long. The CDR3 sequence is CASSLSRRGLFPSSYNEQFF. The CDR3 DNA sequence: TGTGCCAGCAGCTTAAGTCGCAGGGGGCTTTTCCCGAGCTCCTACAATGAGCAGTTCTTC.

The chain employs TRBV5-1 and TRBJ2-3; 9 nucleotides line up with TRBD1. Trimming cost V 4 bases and J 4 bases; bases outside gene matches: 10. Germline V gene sequence: CDR1 SGHRS, CDR2 YFSETQ. The CDR3 covers 16 residues. The CDR3 here is CASSKIGTGTPDTQYF. Here the CDR3 DNA reads TGCGCCAGCAGCAAAATCGGGACAGGGACGCCAGATACGCAGTATTTT. Together with reference TRBV5-1 and TRBJ2-3, the CDR3 gives the full variable domain: KAGVTQTPRYLIKTRGQQVTLSCSPISGHRSVSWYQQTPGQGLQFLFEYFSETQRNKGNFPGRFSGRQFSNSRSEMNVSTLELGDSALYLCASSKIGTGTPDTQYFGPGTRLTVL.

This clonotype was counted only a few times. The V call is TRBV7-7, the J call TRBJ1-5; 9 positions agree with TRBD1. This CDR3 spans 16 amino acids. From germline, CDR1 is SSHAT and CDR2 FNYEAQ (reference sequence). With 1 base clipped from V and 7 bases from J, the junction kept 8 bases outside the gene matches. The CDR3 reads CASSLGTGGAGQPQHF. The CDR3 nucleotides are TGTGCCAGCAGCTTAGGAACAGGGGGCGCGGGGCAGCCCCAGCATTTT.

The chain carries TRBV21-1 and TRBJ2-1; TRBD2, as called in the table, went unchecked against the DNA. TRBV21-1 is a pseudogene segment. This CDR3 has 13 amino acids. The CDR3 protein is CASSKWQGGEQFF. The CDR3 nucleotides are TGTGCCAGCAGCAAATGGCAGGGCGGTGAGCAGTTCTTC.

This chain connects TRBV29-1 to TRBJ1-2, with D possibly being TRBD1 (6 bases). Germline V lookup: CDR1 SQVTM, CDR2 ANQGSEA. This CDR3 is built from 15 residues. V was trimmed by 7 bases and J by 0 bases, leaving 18 bases between them. This chain's CDR3 is CSGRQASLTNYGYTF. The DNA of the CDR3 is TGCAGCGGACGACAGGCATCTCTTACTAACTATGGCTACACCTTC.

This clonotype was counted between two and nine times. The chain couples TRBV11-1 to TRBJ1-2, with 8 bases that match TRBD1. V lost 3 bases and J lost 6; bases outside the gene matches: 3. The length of the CDR3 is 13 residues. CDR1 is SGHAT and CDR2 is FQDESV in the germline V gene (reference sequence). This chain's CDR3 is CASSFWTGNGYTF. The CDR3, as DNA: TGTGCCAGCAGCTTTTGGACAGGGAATGGCTACACCTTC. Using reference TRBV11-1 and TRBJ1-2 for the parts outside the CDR3, the full variable domain is EAEVAQSPRYKITEKSQAVAFWCDPISGHATLYWYRQILGQGPELLVQFQDESVVDDSQLPKDRFSAERLKGVDSTLKIQPAELGDSAMYLCASSFWTGNGYTFGSGTRLTVV.

The CDR3 region is CASSPGAEEQYF. The CDR3 DNA is TGTGCCAGCTCACCAGGTGCGGAGGAGCAGTACTTC. The chain has TRBV18 and TRBJ2-7; D uncertain. With 2 bases removed from V and 7 bases from J, the gap between germline ends came to 9 bases. The CDR3 extends over 12 amino acids. The germline CDR1 and CDR2 sequences are KGHSH and LQKENI.

For the CDR3, the DNA is TGCGCCAGCAGCTTGGACCCGAGGACCGGGGAGCTGTTTTTT. Translated, it gives CASSLDPRTGELFF. This chain connects TRBV5-1 to TRBJ2-2; D gene unclear. V lost 0 bases to trimming and J lost 5 bases, with 8 bases between them. CDR3 length equals 14 residues. Germline V gives CDR1 SGHRS, CDR2 YFSETQ. The full variable domain, completed using reference TRBV5-1 and TRBJ2-2, is KAGVTQTPRYLIKTRGQQVTLSCSPISGHRSVSWYQQTPGQGLQFLFEYFSETQRNKGNFPGRFSGRQFSNSRSEMNVSTLELGDSALYLCASSLDPRTGELFFGEGSRLTVL.

The V call is TRBV28, the J call TRBJ2-1; 14 nucleotides align to TRBD2. Germline trimming cut 6 bases from V and 3 bases from J; bases unmatched to any gene: 7. Per the germline V gene, CDR1 is MDHEN and CDR2 is SYDVKM. The CDR3 runs 17 residues. The CDR3 is CASSTQGLAGVYNEQFF. The CDR3 bases are TGTGCCAGCAGCACCCAGGGACTAGCGGGAGTCTACAATGAGCAGTTCTTC.

This clonotype was seen a few times. In DNA, the CDR3 is TGTGCCAGCAGCGTCCTCGGGCAGGGGGCTTCTTCAGATACGCAGTATTTT. Protein: CASSVLGQGASSDTQYF. This chain links TRBV9 with TRBJ2-3; 8 bases align to TRBD1. The CDR3 length is 17 residues. Germline V gene sequence: CDR1 SGDLS, CDR2 YYNGEE. With 2 bases clipped from V and 4 bases from J, the junction kept 12 bases outside the gene matches.

This clonotype was detected only a few times. The CDR3 bases are TGCGCCAGCAGCCGTTTTTATCGCACCGGGGAGCTGTTTTTT. It yields the protein CASSRFYRTGELFF. This sequence joins TRBV4-1 and TRBJ2-2; D gene unclear. Germline V gene lookup returns CDR1 MGHRA and CDR2 YSYEKL. Trimming removed 4 bases at V and 4 bases at J, with 10 bases between. This CDR3 is built from 14 residues.

Many counts were recorded for this clonotype. The V and J genes are TRBV5-6 and TRBJ1-2; D possibly corresponds to TRBD1 (6 bases). The germline CDR1 and CDR2 sequences are SGHDT and YYEEEE. Trimming pared 2 bases from V and 8 bases from J, leaving 16 bases between. The length of the CDR3 is 14 residues. CDR3 region: CASSFYAGAGGYTF. In DNA, the CDR3 is TGTGCCAGCAGCTTCTACGCAGGGGCAGGCGGCTACACCTTC.

This clonotype appeared a few times. The chain couples TRBV24-1 to TRBJ1-1; no firm D call. Trimming removed 3 bases from V and 7 bases from J, with 5 bases in between. This CDR3 contains 11 residues. The V gene's germline CDR1 is KGHDR and CDR2 SFDVKD. This chain's CDR3 is CATSDGSEAFF. The CDR3 region has the DNA TGTGCCACCAGTGATGGGAGTGAAGCTTTCTTT.

The CDR3 protein is CATSDSDSSFYNEQFF. DNA for the CDR3: TGTGCCACCAGTGATTCGGACTCTTCGTTCTACAATGAGCAGTTCTTC. The gene calls are TRBV24-1 and TRBJ2-1; D may be TRBD2 (5 bases). The germline V gene encodes CDR1 KGHDR and CDR2 SFDVKD. This CDR3 is built from 16 residues. Trimming took 2 bases from V and 3 from J, leaving 13 bases between them.

The rearrangement joins TRBV4-1 to TRBJ2-5; possibly TRBD1 for D (5 bases). Germline CDR1 MGHRA, CDR2 YSYEKL. With 5 bases removed from V and 0 bases from J, the gap between germline ends came to 16 bases. The CDR3 has 16 residues. For the CDR3, the DNA is TGCGCCAGCAGCGAAAGCCAAAGACAGTACCAAGAGACCCAGTACTTC. Protein product: CASSESQRQYQETQYF.

This clonotype was found a few times. The chain couples TRBV7-8 to TRBJ2-1, with D possibly being TRBD1 or TRBD2 (5 bases each). V was pared by 2 bases and J by 9 bases, with 20 bases between. The CDR3 consists of 16 residues. Germline V CDR1 and CDR2: SGHVS, FQNEAQ. Written as DNA, the CDR3 is TGTGCCAGCAGCTTATCTAGTTCGCGGGCTGGGGGTGAGCAGTTCTTC. Translating gives CASSLSSSRAGGEQFF.

This clonotype was seen only a few times. This rearrangement joins TRBV29-1 to TRBJ2-3, with no clear D. The CDR3 loop spans 11 amino acids. The V end was cut by 6 bases, the J end by 2 bases, with 6 bases between. Germline-derived CDR1 and CDR2 are SQVTM and ANQGSEA. The CDR3 region has the DNA TGCAGCGTAAAACACACAGATACGCAGTATTTT. Amino acids: CSVKHTDTQYF.

The V call is TRBV7-9, the J call TRBJ2-1; no reliable D call. The CDR3 has 12 residues. V gave up 11 bases and J gave up 0 bases, with 8 bases separating them. Germline loops: CDR1 SEHNR, CDR2 FQNEAQ (reference sequence). The CDR3 DNA is TGTGCCGGCGATCCCTCCTACAATGAGCAGTTCTTC. This translates into CAGDPSYNEQFF.

CDR3 in amino acids: CASSKTGVYETQYF. DNA of the CDR3: TGTGCCAGCAGCAAAACAGGGGTTTATGAGACCCAGTACTTC. The chain couples TRBV12-3 or TRBV12-4 to TRBJ2-5, with TRBD1 matching 7 bases. J lost 5 bases, V lost 6 bases, and 9 bases had no gene match. The CDR3 sequence is 14 residues long.

V and J are TRBV7-2 and TRBJ1-3; perhaps TRBD1 as D (5 bases). CDR3 length: 17 residues. CDR1 SGHTA and CDR2 FQGNSA come from the germline V gene. The V end lost 2 bases, the J end lost 2 bases, and 16 bases lay between the germline ends. This CDR3 reads CASSLSLARGAGNTIYF. DNA for the CDR3: TGTGCCAGCAGCTTATCCCTAGCTAGGGGCGCTGGAAACACCATATATTTT.

This clonotype came up a few times. The chain recombines TRBV29-1 with TRBJ2-1; 9 nucleotides agree with TRBD2. After removal of 4 bases from V and 8 bases from J, the junction contained 9 bases not matched to a gene. Looked up from germline, CDR1 is SQVTM and CDR2 is ANQGSEA. The CDR3 is 14 amino acids. In DNA form, the CDR3 reads TGCAGCGTTGCAACTAGCGGGCCTTGGGATGAGCAGTTCTTC. Its translation is CSVATSGPWDEQFF.